What follows describes a single T cell receptor (beta chain). Original analysis: Amplification of reference gene primers provided the estimated nucleated cell counts. Some clones are missing from TCRdb's copy, which holds only in-frame ones; the method was immunoSEQ multiplex PCR. For V, J and clone size, that table is used; D and trimming come from the DNA. The sample contains about 330,000 clones, 75% to 85% of which appear only once. The source of the sample is a study of blood T cell repertoires in COVID-19. Study summary: Samples representing acute and convalescent COVID-19 were sourced from the United States, Italy and Spain. The analysed material was cDNA or gDNA that came from T cells, B-cell-depleted T cells, or PBMCs.

The sample consisted of peripheral blood. The source is a human donor in a cohort sampled during active COVID-19.

CDR3 bases: TGCGCCAGCAGCCTTACTCAGGGGGCCTACGAGCAGTACTTC. Translation gives CASSLTQGAYEQYF. This chain uses TRBV5-1 with TRBJ2-7; 7 bases align to TRBD1. The germline V gene has CDR1 SGHRS and CDR2 YFSETQ. The CDR3 extends over 14 amino acids. V lost 4 bases and J lost 2; bases outside the gene matches: 6.